This TCR beta chain originates from a study of T cell clonotyping in hematopoietic cell transplantation. Across the whole study: Recipients' pretransplant samples followed cytoreduction. General study points: No sorting was done, leaving CD4 and CD8 contributions mixed. After transplant, recipient diversity fell while pathologically expanded clonotypes grew through day 180.

There are 10 residues in the CDR3. Trimming removed 6 bases at V and 11 bases at J, with 9 bases between. Germline CDR1 reads SGHVS; CDR2 reads FQNEAQ. The time point here: recipient sample about 28 days before transplant, after cytoreduction. As to this clone: Its antigen remains unknown.

Only in-frame clones appear in the TCRdb table, and some are missing; sequencing was by immunoSEQ multiplex PCR. The sample includes 45,000 or so clones, about four fifths of them seen just once. The sample consisted of peripheral blood mononuclear cells, taken before stem cell transplant. This sequence originates from a man aged 55 to 70 with myelodysplastic syndrome. Some clones in this sample may be carry-over from other donors' samples. The chain is built from TRBV7-8 and TRBJ2-3, with D maybe TRBD1 (6 bases). Written as DNA, the CDR3 is TGTGCCAGCAGTGGACAGCTGCAGTATTTT. Protein: CASSGQLQYF.